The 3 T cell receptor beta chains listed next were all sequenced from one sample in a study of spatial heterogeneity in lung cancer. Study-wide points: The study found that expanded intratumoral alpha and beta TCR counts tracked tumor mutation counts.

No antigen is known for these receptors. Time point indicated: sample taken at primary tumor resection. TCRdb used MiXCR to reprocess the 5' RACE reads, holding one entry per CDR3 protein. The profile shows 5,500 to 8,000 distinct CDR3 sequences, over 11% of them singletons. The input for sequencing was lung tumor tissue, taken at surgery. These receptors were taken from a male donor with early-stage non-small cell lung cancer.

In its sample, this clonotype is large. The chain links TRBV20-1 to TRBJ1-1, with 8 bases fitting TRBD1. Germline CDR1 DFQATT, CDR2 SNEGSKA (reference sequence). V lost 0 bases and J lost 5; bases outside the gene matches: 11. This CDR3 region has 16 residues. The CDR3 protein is CSARDRNRGKATEAFF. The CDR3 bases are TGCAGTGCTAGAGATAGAAACAGGGGGAAGGCTACTGAAGCTTTCTTT.

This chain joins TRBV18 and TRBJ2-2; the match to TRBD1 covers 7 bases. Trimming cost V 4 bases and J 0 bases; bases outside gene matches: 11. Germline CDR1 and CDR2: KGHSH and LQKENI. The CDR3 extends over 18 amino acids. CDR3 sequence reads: CASSLLTGTETNTGELFF. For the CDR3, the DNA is TGTGCCAGCTCACTATTAACCGGGACAGAAACGAACACCGGGGAGCTGTTTTTT.

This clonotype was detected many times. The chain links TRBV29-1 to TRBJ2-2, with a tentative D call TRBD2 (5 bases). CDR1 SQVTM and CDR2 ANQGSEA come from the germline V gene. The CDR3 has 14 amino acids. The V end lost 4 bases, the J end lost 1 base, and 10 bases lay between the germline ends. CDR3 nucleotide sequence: TGCAGCGTTGCTAGGACTCTGAACACCGGGGAGCTGTTTTTT. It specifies CSVARTLNTGELFF.